The 29 T cell receptor beta chains in this list originate from one sample, sequenced in a study of cytomegalovirus exposure and HLA in healthy donors. Both 60 Vbeta primers and 13 Jbeta primers went into the PCR. TCRdb's copy holds only in-frame clones and misses some; the assay was immunoSEQ multiplex PCR. The sample records about 67,000 clones, 65% to 70% being singletons. Sequencing input: PBMCs. These receptors came from a woman younger than 45 in good health and CMV-seronegative.

As to this clone: This same CDR3 is encoded by further DNA sequences in the sample. J is TRBJ2-5 and V is TRBV30; D possibly corresponds to TRBD2 (6 bases). The CDR3 runs to 13 residues. The V gene's germline CDR1 is GTSNPN and CDR2 SVGIG (reference sequence). V shed 0 bases and J shed 6 bases, with 11 bases lying between them. CDR3 in amino acids: CAWSVGRGKTQYF. Written as DNA, the CDR3 is TGTGCCTGGAGTGTAGGGCGGGGAAAGACCCAGTACTTC.

This rearrangement joins TRBV19 to TRBJ1-5, with D uncertain. The CDR3 is 15 amino acids. V gave up 2 bases and J gave up 5 bases, with 13 bases separating them. The germline V gene has CDR1 LNHDA and CDR2 SQIVND (reference sequence). Here the CDR3 DNA reads TGTGCCAGTAGTATAAGCAGCGGGAACTATCAGCCCCAGCATTTT. Its translation: CASSISSGNYQPQHF.

V usage is TRBV6-5 and J usage is TRBJ1-1; perhaps TRBD1 as D (6 bases). The CDR3 has 15 residues. Germline CDR1 reads MNHEY; CDR2 reads SVGAGI. Trimming pared 5 bases from V and 2 bases from J, leaving 15 bases between. The CDR3 region has the DNA TGTGCCAGCAGTGACTACAGGGCGATAAACACTGAAGCTTTCTTT. Residues: CASSDYRAINTEAFF.

J is TRBJ2-3 and V is TRBV11-1, with 8 bases identical to TRBD2. V dropped 2 bases and J dropped 2; count of bases not matched to a gene: 9. The CDR3 spans 17 residues. Germline CDR1 is SGHAT and CDR2 is FQDESV (reference sequence). For the CDR3, the DNA is TGTGCCAGCAGCTTATTAGGGACTAGATCCCTCACAGATACGCAGTATTTT. It codes for CASSLLGTRSLTDTQYF. The full variable domain, with the rest looked up from reference TRBV11-1 and TRBJ2-3, is EAEVAQSPRYKITEKSQAVAFWCDPISGHATLYWYRQILGQGPELLVQFQDESVVDDSQLPKDRFSAERLKGVDSTLKIQPAELGDSAMYLCASSLLGTRSLTDTQYFGPGTRLTVL.

This clone has only a few counts. The chain has TRBV19 and TRBJ2-4; 9 positions agree with TRBD1. Looked up from germline, CDR1 is LNHDA and CDR2 is SQIVND (reference sequence). Trimming cost V 3 bases and J 9 bases; bases outside gene matches: 12. The CDR3 contains 16 residues. The CDR3 bases are TGTGCCAGTAGTATTAGGATCGGGGGACAGGGCGGCATTCAGTACTTC. It specifies CASSIRIGGQGGIQYF. Using reference TRBV19 and TRBJ2-4 for the parts outside the CDR3, the full variable domain is DGGITQSPKYLFRKEGQNVTLSCEQNLNHDAMYWYRQDPGQGLRLIYYSQIVNDFQKGDIAEGYSVSREKKESFPLTVTSAQKNPTAFYLCASSIRIGGQGGIQYFGAGTRLSVL.

The chain couples TRBV4-1 to TRBJ1-2; D is unresolved. CDR1 is MGHRA and CDR2 is YSYEKL in the germline V gene. The CDR3 loop spans 14 amino acids. The germline V and J ends were trimmed by 0 bases and 8 bases, with 13 bases remaining between them. The CDR3: CASSQDKSGLGYTF. The DNA of the CDR3 is TGCGCCAGCAGCCAAGATAAATCCGGGTTGGGCTACACCTTC.

V is TRBV9 and J is TRBJ2-2; no firm D call. CDR3 size: 12 residues. Germline CDR1 SGDLS, CDR2 YYNGEE. The germline V and J ends were trimmed by 4 bases and 3 bases, with 4 bases remaining between them. CDR3: CASSPDTGELFF. Here the CDR3 DNA reads TGTGCCAGCAGCCCCGACACCGGGGAGCTGTTTTTT.

This clone was picked up a small number of times. The rearrangement uses TRBV7-2 and TRBJ1-5; D remains unclear. This CDR3 is built from 13 residues. Germline values: CDR1 SGHTA, CDR2 FQGNSA. Trimming pared 5 bases from V and 4 bases from J, leaving 9 bases between. CDR3 nucleotide sequence: TGTGCCAGCAGCCTTTCACGGAATCAGCCCCAGCATTTT. Translation: CASSLSRNQPQHF.

The chain carries TRBV18 and TRBJ1-1; D gene uncertain. Per germline, CDR1 KGHSH and CDR2 LQKENI. V lost 6 bases, J lost 2 bases, and 13 bases lay in between. The CDR3 is 14 residues long. The CDR3 region is CASSSGRINTEAFF. The CDR3 DNA follows: TGTGCCAGCTCCAGCGGACGGATCAACACTGAAGCTTTCTTT.

This chain joins TRBV7-3 and TRBJ1-1; the D is unclear. Trimming took off 1 base at V and 1 base at J, with 4 bases between the two ends. The CDR3 runs 13 residues. Germline values: CDR1 SGHTA, CDR2 FQGTGA. The CDR3 region is CASSLRRNTEAFF. CDR3 coding DNA: TGTGCCAGCAGCTTAAGGAGGAACACTGAAGCTTTCTTT.

The chain has TRBV18 and TRBJ1-2; no clear D. CDR1 is KGHSH and CDR2 is LQKENI in the germline V gene. This CDR3 is 13 amino acids long. Trimming cost V 2 bases and J 7 bases, with 11 bases left between them. The CDR3 reads CASSPDTPIGYTF. The CDR3 DNA follows: TGTGCCAGCTCACCAGACACCCCAATTGGCTACACCTTC.

This chain links TRBV9 with TRBJ1-1, with TRBD1 matching 8 bases. The CDR3 has 16 amino acids. The germline CDR1 and CDR2 sequences are SGDLS and YYNGEE. Unmatched junction bases numbered 12, after V lost 4 bases and J lost 4 bases. CDR3 residues: CASSSGWDRSSTEAFF. Here the CDR3 DNA reads TGTGCCAGCAGCTCCGGGTGGGACAGGTCTTCCACTGAAGCTTTCTTT.

In regard to this clone: Within the sample, other DNA sequences also encode this same CDR3. The J gene is TRBJ2-5, the V gene TRBV19; 10 bases match TRBD1. Germline loops: CDR1 LNHDA, CDR2 SQIVND (reference sequence). CDR3 length: 14 residues. The V gene end was trimmed by 6 bases and the J gene end by 5 bases; junction bases not matched to a gene: 6. The CDR3 DNA reads as TGTGCCAGTAGAGACAGGGGGCGCGGGGAGACCCAGTACTTC. This translates into CASRDRGRGETQYF.

The chain carries TRBV29-1 and TRBJ2-4, with TRBD2 identical over 9 bases. Germline V gene sequence: CDR1 SQVTM, CDR2 ANQGSEA. V shed 4 bases, J shed 7 bases, and the junction held 8 bases outside the gene matches. The CDR3 covers 14 residues. The CDR3: CSVGGGGLANIQYF. CDR3 nucleotide sequence: TGCAGCGTTGGGGGGGGCGGACTAGCGAACATTCAGTACTTC.

This chain joins TRBV6-6 and TRBJ1-5, with D possibly TRBD1 on 5 matching bases. The V end was cut by 2 bases, the J end by 6 bases, with 14 bases between. Germline-derived CDR1 and CDR2 are MNHNY and SVGAGI (reference sequence). This CDR3 contains 15 residues. In nucleotides, the CDR3 is TGTGCCAGCAGTTACAGGGCACCGGGGGGTCAGCCCCAGCATTTT. Translation gives CASSYRAPGGQPQHF.

This chain connects TRBV6-6 to TRBJ2-1, with 10 bases fitting TRBD2. The junction had 8 bases not matched to a gene; V was cut back by 6 bases and J by 3 bases. In germline, CDR1 is MNHNY, CDR2 SVGAGI (reference sequence). This CDR3 has 16 residues. CDR3 DNA sequence: TGTGCCAGCAGACCCTATAGCGGGGGGCACTACAATGAGCAGTTCTTC. This gives the protein CASRPYSGGHYNEQFF.

This clone was observed a few times. The V gene is TRBV9, the J gene TRBJ2-5, with 8 bases aligning to TRBD1. The CDR3 consists of 16 residues. The germline V gene has CDR1 SGDLS and CDR2 YYNGEE. J lost 2 bases, V lost 4 bases, and 10 bases had no gene match. CDR3 sequence: CASSFASGTGQETQYF. CDR3 bases: TGTGCCAGCAGCTTCGCCTCCGGGACAGGACAAGAGACCCAGTACTTC.

This chain links TRBV7-9 with TRBJ2-4, with 8 bases identical to TRBD2. The V and J ends lost 5 bases and 5 bases, in that order; junction bases with no gene match: 8. This CDR3 has 15 residues. The germline CDR1 and CDR2 sequences are SEHNR and FQNEAQ (reference sequence). In DNA, the CDR3 is TGTGCCAGCAGCCTCCCGGGACTAGATGAAAACATTCAGTACTTC. Its translation: CASSLPGLDENIQYF.

The chain has TRBV5-4 and TRBJ2-1; D is possibly TRBD1 (5 bases). V dropped 5 bases and J dropped 5 bases, with 17 bases sitting between them. This CDR3 contains 15 residues. The V gene's germline CDR1 is SGHNT and CDR2 YYREEE (reference sequence). The CDR3 reads CASRRPGRLDNEQFF. CDR3 nucleotides: TGTGCCAGCAGGCGCCCAGGGCGCCTCGACAATGAGCAGTTCTTC. The full variable domain, completed using reference TRBV5-4 and TRBJ2-1, is ETGVTQSPTHLIKTRGQQVTLRCSSQSGHNTVSWYQQALGQGPQFIFQYYREEENGRGNFPPRFSGLQFPNYSSELNVNALELDDSALYLCASRRPGRLDNEQFFGPGTRLTVL.

V gene TRBV6-1 combines with J gene TRBJ2-1; TRBD1 matches 7 bases. CDR3 length equals 14 residues. Germline assignment: CDR1 MNHNS and CDR2 SASEGT. The junction had 7 bases not matched to a gene; V was cut back by 7 bases and J by 4 bases. Written as DNA, the CDR3 is TGTGCCAGCAAGGGTTACAGGGGTTACAATGAGCAGTTCTTC. Its protein product is CASKGYRGYNEQFF.

The V and J genes are TRBV7-2 and TRBJ1-2; weak D call: TRBD1 (5 bases). This CDR3 comprises 12 residues. Germline V gene lookup returns CDR1 SGHTA and CDR2 FQGNSA. The V end lost 1 base, the J end lost 7 bases, and 7 bases lay between the germline ends. The CDR3 protein is CASSLEGFGYTF. The CDR3 nucleotides read TGTGCCAGCAGCTTAGAGGGGTTTGGCTACACCTTC.

This clone was detected only a few times. V and J are TRBV19 and TRBJ1-4, with D maybe TRBD1 (6 bases). There are 15 residues in the CDR3. Germline-derived CDR1 and CDR2 are LNHDA and SQIVND (reference sequence). Trimming removed 4 bases at V and 8 bases at J, with 17 bases between. CDR3 sequence (DNA): TGTGCCAGTAGTACGTCGGCAGGGGTAGGGGAAAAACTGTTTTTT. This codes for CASSTSAGVGEKLFF. Drawing the rest from reference TRBV19 and TRBJ1-4, the complete variable domain is DGGITQSPKYLFRKEGQNVTLSCEQNLNHDAMYWYRQDPGQGLRLIYYSQIVNDFQKGDIAEGYSVSREKKESFPLTVTSAQKNPTAFYLCASSTSAGVGEKLFFGSGTQLSVL.

This clone was recorded a few times. The V gene is TRBV5-4, the J gene TRBJ1-6; 8 nucleotides match TRBD1. With 4 bases clipped from V and 6 bases from J, the junction kept 6 bases outside the gene matches. The germline V gene has CDR1 SGHNT and CDR2 YYREEE (reference sequence). This CDR3 contains 15 residues. The CDR3 loop reads CASSDRTGPNSPLHF. The DNA for the CDR3 is TGTGCCAGCAGCGACCGGACAGGGCCTAATTCACCCCTCCACTTT.

This chain connects TRBV11-2 to TRBJ2-6; 7 bases are shared with TRBD2. The CDR3 sequence is 18 residues long. With V trimmed by 1 base and J by 2 bases, 8 bases remained unmatched. The germline V gene has CDR1 SGHAT and CDR2 FQNNGV. CDR3: CASSLGEGRGTGANVLTF. In DNA form, the CDR3 reads TGTGCCAGCAGCTTAGGGGAGGGGCGCGGGACTGGGGCCAACGTCCTGACTTTC.

J is TRBJ2-7 and V is TRBV11-3; TRBD2 might be the D (5 bases). In germline, CDR1 is SGHNT, CDR2 YENEEA. This CDR3 comprises 14 residues. V dropped 6 bases and J dropped 2 bases, with 14 bases sitting between them. Here the CDR3 reads CASSRTDGAYEQYF. CDR3 DNA: TGTGCCAGCAGTCGGACGGACGGGGCCTACGAGCAGTACTTC.

V gene TRBV29-1 combines with J gene TRBJ2-1, with TRBD2 identical over 12 bases. The CDR3 loop spans 13 amino acids. CDR1 and CDR2 from the germline V gene are SQVTM and ANQGSEA. Trimming removed 5 bases from V and 6 bases from J; junction bases left unmatched: 2. Here the CDR3 reads CSVPGLAGNEQFF. In DNA, the CDR3 is TGCAGCGTTCCGGGACTAGCGGGCAATGAGCAGTTCTTC.

The V call is TRBV6-1, the J call TRBJ2-7; 8 nucleotides agree with TRBD1. CDR1 is MNHNS and CDR2 is SASEGT in the germline V gene. V was clipped by 10 bases and J by 7 bases; unmatched bases: 15. The CDR3 runs to 14 residues. The CDR3 protein is CATREPGGRREQYF. CDR3 bases: TGTGCCACACGAGAGCCAGGGGGCAGGAGGGAGCAGTACTTC.

This clone has a handful of counts. The chain joins TRBV6-6 to TRBJ2-5, with a tentative D call TRBD1 (6 bases). Matching the DNA end better, TRBJ2-7 makes the J call doubtful. The germline gives CDR1 MNHNY, CDR2 SVGAGI (reference sequence). The CDR3 is 14 amino acids. The CDR3 sequence is CASRQGIGSYEQYF. The CDR3 bases are TGTGCCAGCAGACAGGGAATTGGCTCCTACGAGCAGTACTTC.

This chain links TRBV21-1 with TRBJ1-5. TRBV21-1 is an annotated pseudogene. This CDR3 region has 13 residues. This CDR3 reads CASNRGGNQPQHF. The CDR3 DNA reads TGTGCCAGCAATCGGGGGGGCAATCAGCCCCAGCATTTT.